The clone carrying this T cell receptor beta chain was counted between two and nine times. The junction shows a germline mismatch at one end, possibly a read error. Per the germline V gene, CDR1 is MNHGY and CDR2 is SVAAGI. This CDR3 comprises 15 residues. Nobody among the patients had been given any treatment before thyroid surgery. The data belong to a study of metastatic and nonmetastatic thyroid tumors. Overall study: Where malignant and benign thyroid patients were concerned, repertoires were compared across blood and tumor or nodule tissue.

TCRdb re-called the PCR reads with MiXCR. The data show about 4,000 clones, around a fifth seen once. The sequence came from a female donor with papillary thyroid cancer or a benign thyroid nodule (not recorded which). Some clones in this sample may be carry-over from other donors' samples. The V call is TRBV6-9, the J call TRBJ2-5; 10 bases are shared with TRBD2. Sample: tumor tissue. The CDR3 loop is CASSEALAGQETQYF. The DNA of the CDR3 is TGCGCCAGCAGTGAGGCACTAGCGGGGCAAGAGACCCAGTACTTC.